This T cell receptor (beta chain) was recorded in a study of blood T cell repertoires in COVID-19. Overall study context: COVID-19 samples collected from the United States, Italy and Spain covered acute and convalescent phases. Sources were T cells, B-cell-depleted T cells, or PBMCs; the material itself was cDNA or gDNA.

In the authors' workflow: How many nucleated cells were present was estimated from reference gene primer amplification. Data came from immunoSEQ multiplex PCR; TCRdb stores just in-frame clones and leaves some out. D and trimming were read from the DNA, whereas the V and J calls and clone size are those reported in that table. The sample shows about 220,000 clones, 84% of them seen only once. The germline gives CDR1 MDHEN, CDR2 SYDVKM. There are 16 residues in the CDR3. The ends lost 8 bases at V and 5 bases at J; junction bases unmatched: 17. The TCR sequence derives from a man in his fifties with active or convalescent COVID-19. The J gene is TRBJ1-1, the V gene TRBV28, with 7 bases fitting TRBD1. The sequenced sample consisted of peripheral blood. In nucleotides, the CDR3 is TGTGCCAGCTCGGCCCTAACAGGGGCCCCCGGGACTGAAGCTTTCTTT. Protein product: CASSALTGAPGTEAFF.